One sample yielded the 2 T cell receptor beta chains listed below, sequenced in a study of human T cells and chemical hapten exposure. TCRdb called the RACE reads again in MiXCR, with one record for every CDR3 protein. The table includes more than 65,000 distinct CDR3 sequences, around 10% detected once. The sample's time point: patch test 1, 2 weeks after DPC sensitization. The treatment: therapeutic diphenylcyclopropenone sensitization with weekly scalp DPC. The material was whole blood, obtained in connection with sensitization to the hapten diphenylcyclopropenone (DPC). Receptor source: a woman in her forties or fifties with alopecia areata. Some clones in this sample may be carry-over from other donors' samples.

This clonotype was observed many times. The chain combines TRBV12-3 or TRBV12-4 with TRBJ2-1; 11 positions agree with TRBD1. The trim removed 6 bases at V and 7 bases at J, leaving 5 bases unmatched. The CDR3 length is 14 residues. CDR3 sequence: CASRPGTGGNEQFF. The CDR3 DNA sequence: TGTGCCAGCAGGCCAGGGACAGGGGGGAATGAGCAGTTCTTC.

This clonotype occurred a few times. The chain recombines TRBV28 with TRBJ2-7; 7 bases align to TRBD2. The CDR3 spans 13 residues. The trim removed 6 bases at V and 2 bases at J, leaving 4 bases unmatched. From germline, CDR1 is MDHEN and CDR2 SYDVKM. For the CDR3, the DNA is TGTGCCAGCAGCGGGGGAGGGCCCTACGAGCAGTACTTC. This encodes CASSGGGPYEQYF.